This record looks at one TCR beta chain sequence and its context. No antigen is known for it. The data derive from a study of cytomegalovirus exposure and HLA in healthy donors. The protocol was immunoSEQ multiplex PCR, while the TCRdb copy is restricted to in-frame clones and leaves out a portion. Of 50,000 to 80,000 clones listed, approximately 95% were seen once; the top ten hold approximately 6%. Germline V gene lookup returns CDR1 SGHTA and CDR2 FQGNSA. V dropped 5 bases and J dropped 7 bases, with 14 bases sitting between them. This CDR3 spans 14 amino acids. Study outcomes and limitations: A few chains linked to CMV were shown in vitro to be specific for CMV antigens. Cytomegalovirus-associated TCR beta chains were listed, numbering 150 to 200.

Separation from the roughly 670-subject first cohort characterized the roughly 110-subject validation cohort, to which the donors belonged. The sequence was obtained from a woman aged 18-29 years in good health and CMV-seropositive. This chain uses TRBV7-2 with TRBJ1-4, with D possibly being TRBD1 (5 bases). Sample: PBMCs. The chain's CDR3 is CASSGRDGGEKLFF. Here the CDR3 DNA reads TGTGCCAGCAGCGGACGGGACGGGGGTGAAAAACTGTTTTTT.